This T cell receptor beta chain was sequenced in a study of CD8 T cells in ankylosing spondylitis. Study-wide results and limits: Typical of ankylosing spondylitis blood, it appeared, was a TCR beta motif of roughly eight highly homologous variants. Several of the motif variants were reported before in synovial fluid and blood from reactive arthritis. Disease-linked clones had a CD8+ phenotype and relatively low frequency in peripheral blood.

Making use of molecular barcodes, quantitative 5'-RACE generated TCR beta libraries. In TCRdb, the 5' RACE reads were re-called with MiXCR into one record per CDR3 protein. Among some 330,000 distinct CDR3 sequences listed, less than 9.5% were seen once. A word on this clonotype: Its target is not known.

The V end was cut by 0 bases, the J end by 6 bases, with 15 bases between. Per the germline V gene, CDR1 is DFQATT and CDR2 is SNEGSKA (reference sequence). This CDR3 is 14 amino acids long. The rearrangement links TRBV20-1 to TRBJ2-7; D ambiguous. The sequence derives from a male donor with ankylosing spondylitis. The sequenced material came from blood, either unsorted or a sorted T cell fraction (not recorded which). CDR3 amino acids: CSARDAERPTEQYF. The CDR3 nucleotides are TGCAGTGCTAGAGACGCCGAACGCCCCACCGAGCAGTACTTC.